One sample yielded the 8 T cell receptor beta chains listed below, sequenced in a study of T cells in Graves' hyperthyroidism and ophthalmopathy. TCR beta CDR3 sequences were amplified from RNA transcripts. During a first-round RT-PCR of the TCR CDR3, the HTBI primer set was used. Each CDR3 protein is one row after TCRdb ran MiXCR on the multiplex PCR reads. This table has some 510,000 distinct CDR3 sequences, less than 25% appearing once. The sequenced sample consisted of blood. These receptor sequences come from a man younger than 35 with Graves' hyperthyroidism.

V and J are TRBV28 and TRBJ1-1; possibly TRBD1 for D (5 bases). V was trimmed by 4 bases and J by 0 bases, leaving 21 bases between them. The CDR3 has 18 residues. Germline-derived CDR1 and CDR2 are MDHEN and SYDVKM. CDR3: CASSSLTQGRIMNTEAFF. The CDR3, as DNA: TGTGCCAGCAGTTCCCTTACTCAGGGCAGGATCATGAACACTGAAGCTTTCTTT.

This clonotype was detected a few times. The chain combines TRBV19 with TRBJ2-5, with D perhaps matching TRBD1 or TRBD2 (5 bases each). Trimming pared 6 bases from V and 2 bases from J, leaving 13 bases between. Germline assignment: CDR1 LNHDA and CDR2 SQIVND (reference sequence). CDR3 length equals 14 residues. The CDR3 reads CASRGVGGQETQYF. The CDR3 DNA reads as TGTGCCAGTAGGGGAGTTGGGGGACAAGAGACCCAGTACTTC.

This rearrangement joins TRBV2 to TRBJ1-1, with 8 bases fitting TRBD1. Losses at the gene ends were 7 bases for V and 4 bases for J; bases not matched to a gene: 8. CDR1 and CDR2 (germline): SNHLY, FYNNEI. CDR3 length equals 14 residues. The CDR3 reads CASMWGQVVTEAFF. As DNA, the CDR3 is TGTGCCAGCATGTGGGGACAGGTCGTCACTGAAGCTTTCTTT. The full variable domain, its missing parts supplied by reference TRBV2 and TRBJ1-1, is EPEVTQTPSHQVTQMGQEVILRCVPISNHLYFYWYRQILGQKVEFLVSFYNNEISEKSEIFDDQFSVERPDGSNFTLKIRSTKLEDSAMYFCASMWGQVVTEAFFGQGTRLTVV.

This clonotype has a count of ten or more. CDR3 in amino acids: CASSAWTGGGGELFF. The CDR3 DNA reads TGTGCCAGCAGCGCCTGGACAGGGGGAGGCGGGGAGCTGTTTTTT. V is TRBV11-3 and J is TRBJ2-2; 10 bases line up with TRBD1. The CDR3 has 15 residues. Germline CDR1 is SGHNT and CDR2 is YENEEA. The J segment lost 7 bases and the V segment lost 5 bases, leaving 7 bases of the junction unmatched.

This clonotype was picked up a small number of times. The chain links TRBV3-1 to TRBJ1-1; D unclear. Germline CDR1 reads LGHDT; CDR2 reads YNNKEL (reference sequence). V was trimmed by 1 base and J by 7 bases, leaving 4 bases between them. The CDR3 is 11 amino acids. CDR3 DNA: TGTGCCAGCAGCCAAGGAGATGAAGCTTTCTTT. Its protein is CASSQGDEAFF.

Note on this clonotype: The junction does not match germline at one end; this may be a read error. The chain carries TRBV19 and TRBJ2-1; the match to TRBD2 covers 11 bases. The CDR3 totals 16 residues. The V gene's germline CDR1 is LNHDA and CDR2 SQIVND (reference sequence). DNA for the CDR3: TGTGCCAGTAGTCCCAGACTAGCGGGGTCCTACTATGAGCAGTTCTTC. As protein: CASSPRLAGSYYEQFF.

This clonotype was seen a few times. The V gene is TRBV12-3 or TRBV12-4, the J gene TRBJ1-1; no clear D gene. V was cut by 2 bases and J by 10 bases, with 8 bases left in between. CDR3 size: 11 residues. The CDR3 region has the DNA TGTGCCAGCAGTTTATGGAGCGCAGCTTTCTTT. Translating it yields CASSLWSAAFF.

This clonotype was counted ten times or more. V gene TRBV11-1 combines with J gene TRBJ2-7, with D unclear. There are 13 residues in the CDR3. The germline CDR1 and CDR2 sequences are SGHAT and FQDESV (reference sequence). Deletions cut 2 bases from V and 3 bases from J, with 8 bases between. The CDR3 region has the DNA TGTGCCAGCAGCTTATCCTTTATCTACGAGCAGTACTTC. It codes for CASSLSFIYEQYF.